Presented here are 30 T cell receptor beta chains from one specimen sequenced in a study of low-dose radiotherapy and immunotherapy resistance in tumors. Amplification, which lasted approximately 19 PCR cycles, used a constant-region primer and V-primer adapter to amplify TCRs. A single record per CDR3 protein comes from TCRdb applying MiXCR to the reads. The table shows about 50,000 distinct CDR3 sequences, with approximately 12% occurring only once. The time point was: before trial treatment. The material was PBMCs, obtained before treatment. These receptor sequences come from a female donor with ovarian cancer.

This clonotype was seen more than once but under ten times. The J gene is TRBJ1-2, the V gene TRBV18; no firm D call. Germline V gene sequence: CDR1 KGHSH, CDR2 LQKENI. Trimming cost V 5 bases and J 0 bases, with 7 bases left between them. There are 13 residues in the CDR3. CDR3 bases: TGTGCCAGCTCAAGAGTCCCTAACTATGGCTACACCTTC. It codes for CASSRVPNYGYTF.

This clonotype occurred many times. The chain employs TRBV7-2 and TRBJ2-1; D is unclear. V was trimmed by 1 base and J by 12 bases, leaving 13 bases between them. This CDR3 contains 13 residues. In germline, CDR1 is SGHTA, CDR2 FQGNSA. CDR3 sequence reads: CASSLGLVAGQFF. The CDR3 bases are TGTGCCAGCAGCTTAGGGTTGGTGGCAGGGCAGTTCTTC. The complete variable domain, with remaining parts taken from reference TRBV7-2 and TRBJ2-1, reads GAGVSQSPSNKVTEKGKDVELRCDPISGHTALYWYRQSLGQGLEFLIYFQGNSAPDKSGLPSDRFSAERTGGSVSTLTIQRTQQEDSAVYLCASSLGLVAGQFFGPGTRLTVL.

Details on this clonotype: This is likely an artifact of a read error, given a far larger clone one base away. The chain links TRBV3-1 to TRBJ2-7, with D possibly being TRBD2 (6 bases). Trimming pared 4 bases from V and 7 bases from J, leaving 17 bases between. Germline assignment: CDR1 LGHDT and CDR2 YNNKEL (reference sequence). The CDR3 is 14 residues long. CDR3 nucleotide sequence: TGTGCCAGCAGCCTAGGAGGGACTGACAATGAGCAGTACTTC. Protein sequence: CASSLGGTDNEQYF.

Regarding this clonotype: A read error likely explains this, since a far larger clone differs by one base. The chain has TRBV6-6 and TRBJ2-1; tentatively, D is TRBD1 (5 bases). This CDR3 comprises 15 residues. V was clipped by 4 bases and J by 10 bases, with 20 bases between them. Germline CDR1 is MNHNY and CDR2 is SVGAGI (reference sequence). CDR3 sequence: CASSSRQRWDDEQFF. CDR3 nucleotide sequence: TGTGCCAGCAGTTCCCGACAGCGCTGGGATGACGAGCAGTTCTTC.

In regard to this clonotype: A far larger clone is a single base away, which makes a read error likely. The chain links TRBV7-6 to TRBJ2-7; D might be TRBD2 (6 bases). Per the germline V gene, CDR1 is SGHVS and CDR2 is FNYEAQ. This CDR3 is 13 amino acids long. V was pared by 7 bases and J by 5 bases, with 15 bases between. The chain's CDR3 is CASNIAREDEQYF. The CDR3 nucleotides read TGTGCCAGCAACATAGCGAGGGAGGACGAGCAGTACTTC.

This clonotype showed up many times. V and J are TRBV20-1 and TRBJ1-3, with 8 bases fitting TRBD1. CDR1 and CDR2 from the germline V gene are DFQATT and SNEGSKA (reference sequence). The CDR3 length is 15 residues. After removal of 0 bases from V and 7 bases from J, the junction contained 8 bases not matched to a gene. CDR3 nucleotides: TGCAGTGCTAGAGATCTGGCAGGGGGCTGGAACACCATATATTTT. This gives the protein CSARDLAGGWNTIYF.

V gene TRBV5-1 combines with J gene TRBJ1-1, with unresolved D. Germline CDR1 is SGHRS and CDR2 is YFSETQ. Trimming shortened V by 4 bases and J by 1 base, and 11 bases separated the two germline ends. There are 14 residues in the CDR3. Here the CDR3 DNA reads TGCGCCAGCAGCCCGGGAGCAGCGAACACTGAAGCTTTCTTT. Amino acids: CASSPGAANTEAFF.

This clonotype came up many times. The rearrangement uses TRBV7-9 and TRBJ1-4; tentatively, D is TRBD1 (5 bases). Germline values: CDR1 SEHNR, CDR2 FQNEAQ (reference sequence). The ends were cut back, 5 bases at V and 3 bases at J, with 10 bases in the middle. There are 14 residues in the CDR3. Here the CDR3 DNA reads TGTGCCAGCAGCCGGACAAAGTCTAATGAAAAACTGTTTTTT. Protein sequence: CASSRTKSNEKLFF.

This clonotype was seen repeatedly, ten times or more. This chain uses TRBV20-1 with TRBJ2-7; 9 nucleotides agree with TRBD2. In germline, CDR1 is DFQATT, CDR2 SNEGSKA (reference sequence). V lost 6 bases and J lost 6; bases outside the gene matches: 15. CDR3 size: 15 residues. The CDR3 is CSANPSGAPDGEQYF. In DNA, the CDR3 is TGCAGTGCCAACCCTAGCGGGGCCCCCGACGGCGAGCAGTACTTC.

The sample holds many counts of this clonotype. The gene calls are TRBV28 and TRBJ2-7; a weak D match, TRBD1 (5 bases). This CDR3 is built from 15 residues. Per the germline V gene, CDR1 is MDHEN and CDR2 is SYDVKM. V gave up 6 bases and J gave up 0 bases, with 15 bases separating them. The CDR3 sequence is CASSLPTGVSYEQYF. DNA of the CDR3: TGTGCCAGCAGCCTACCCACAGGCGTCTCCTACGAGCAGTACTTC. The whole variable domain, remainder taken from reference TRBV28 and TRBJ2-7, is DVKVTQSSRYLVKRTGEKVFLECVQDMDHENMFWYRQDPGLGLRLIYFSYDVKMKEKGDIPEGYSVSREKKERFSLILESASTNQTSMYLCASSLPTGVSYEQYFGPGTRLTVT.

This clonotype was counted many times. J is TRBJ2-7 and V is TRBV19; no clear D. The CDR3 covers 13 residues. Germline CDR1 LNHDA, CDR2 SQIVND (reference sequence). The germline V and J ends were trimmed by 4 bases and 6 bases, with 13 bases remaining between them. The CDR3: CASSTARGTEQYF. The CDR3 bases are TGTGCCAGTAGTACCGCCCGCGGAACCGAGCAGTACTTC.

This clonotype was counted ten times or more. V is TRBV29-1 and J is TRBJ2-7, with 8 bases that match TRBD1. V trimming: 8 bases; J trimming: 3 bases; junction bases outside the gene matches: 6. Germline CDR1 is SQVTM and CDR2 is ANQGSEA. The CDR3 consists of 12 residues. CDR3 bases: TGCAGCACCCTTACAGGGGGCTACGAGCAGTACTTC. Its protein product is CSTLTGGYEQYF.

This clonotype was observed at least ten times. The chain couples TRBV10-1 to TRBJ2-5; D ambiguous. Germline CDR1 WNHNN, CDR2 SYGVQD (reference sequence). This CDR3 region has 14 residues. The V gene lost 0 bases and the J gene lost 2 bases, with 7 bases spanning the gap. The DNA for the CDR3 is TGCGCCAGCAGTGAGTCGACTCCGCAAGAGACCCAGTACTTC. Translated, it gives CASSESTPQETQYF.

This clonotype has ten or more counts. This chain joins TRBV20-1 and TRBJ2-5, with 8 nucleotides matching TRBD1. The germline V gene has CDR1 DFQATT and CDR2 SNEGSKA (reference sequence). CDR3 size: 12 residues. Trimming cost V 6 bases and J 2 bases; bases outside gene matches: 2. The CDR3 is CSANRGQETQYF. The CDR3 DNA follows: TGCAGTGCGAACAGGGGGCAAGAGACCCAGTACTTC.

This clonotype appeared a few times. CDR3 DNA sequence: TGTGCCAGCAGTTTAAGCAGGAGTGGGACTGAAGCTTTCTTT. Translating gives CASSLSRSGTEAFF. The rearrangement joins TRBV12-3 or TRBV12-4 to TRBJ1-1; D gene unclear. Deletions cut 2 bases from V and 5 bases from J, with 12 bases between. The CDR3 consists of 14 residues.

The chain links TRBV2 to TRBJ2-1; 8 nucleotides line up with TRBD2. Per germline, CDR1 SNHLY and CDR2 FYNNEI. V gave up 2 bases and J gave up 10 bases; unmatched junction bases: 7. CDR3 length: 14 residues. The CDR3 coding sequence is TGTGCCAGCAGTGAATCCGCTAGCGGGCGCGAGCAGTTCTTC. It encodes CASSESASGREQFF. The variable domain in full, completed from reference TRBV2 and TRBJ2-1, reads EPEVTQTPSHQVTQMGQEVILRCVPISNHLYFYWYRQILGQKVEFLVSFYNNEISEKSEIFDDQFSVERPDGSNFTLKIRSTKLEDSAMYFCASSESASGREQFFGPGTRLTVL.

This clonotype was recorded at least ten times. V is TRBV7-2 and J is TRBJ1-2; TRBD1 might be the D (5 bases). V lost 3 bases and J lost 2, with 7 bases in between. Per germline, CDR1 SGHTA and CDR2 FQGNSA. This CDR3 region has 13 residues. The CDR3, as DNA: TGTGCCAGCAGCTTCGGGACCAACTATGGCTACACCTTC. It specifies CASSFGTNYGYTF.

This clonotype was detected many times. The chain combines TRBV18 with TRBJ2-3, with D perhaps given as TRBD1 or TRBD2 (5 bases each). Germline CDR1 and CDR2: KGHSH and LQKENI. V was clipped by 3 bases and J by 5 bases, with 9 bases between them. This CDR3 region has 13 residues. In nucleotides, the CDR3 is TGTGCCAGCTCACCGGGGGTTGGAGATACGCAGTATTTT. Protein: CASSPGVGDTQYF.

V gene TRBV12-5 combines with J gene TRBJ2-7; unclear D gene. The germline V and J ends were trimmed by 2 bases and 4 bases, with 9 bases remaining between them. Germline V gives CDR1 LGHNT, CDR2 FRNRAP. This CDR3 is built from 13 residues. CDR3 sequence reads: CASGLTAEYEQYF. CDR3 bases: TGTGCTAGTGGTTTGACGGCAGAGTACGAGCAGTACTTC.

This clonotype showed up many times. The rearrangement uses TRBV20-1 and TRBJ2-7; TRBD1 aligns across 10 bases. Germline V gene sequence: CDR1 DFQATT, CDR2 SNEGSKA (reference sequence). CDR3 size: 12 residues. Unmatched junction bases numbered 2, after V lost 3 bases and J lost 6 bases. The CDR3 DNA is TGCAGTGCTAGGGGACAGGGGCCCGAGCAGTACTTC. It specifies CSARGQGPEQYF.

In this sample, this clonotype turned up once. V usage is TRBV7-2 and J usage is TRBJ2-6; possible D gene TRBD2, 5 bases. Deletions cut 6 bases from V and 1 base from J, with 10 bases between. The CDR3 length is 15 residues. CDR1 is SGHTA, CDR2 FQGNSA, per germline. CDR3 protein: CASRQRASGANVLTF. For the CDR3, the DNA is TGTGCCAGCAGGCAGAGGGCATCTGGGGCCAACGTCCTGACTTTC.

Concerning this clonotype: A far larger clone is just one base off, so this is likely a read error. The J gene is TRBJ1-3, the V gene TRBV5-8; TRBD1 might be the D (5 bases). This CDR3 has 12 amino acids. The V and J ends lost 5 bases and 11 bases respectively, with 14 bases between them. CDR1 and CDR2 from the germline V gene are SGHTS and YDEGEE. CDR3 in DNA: TGTGCCAGCAGGCCGGACAAGCTCTCCATATATTTT. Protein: CASRPDKLSIYF. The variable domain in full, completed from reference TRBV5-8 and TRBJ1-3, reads EAGVTQSPTHLIKTRGQQATLRCSPISGHTSVYWYQQALGLGLQFLLWYDEGEERNRGNFPPRFSGRQFPNYSSELNVNALELEDSALYLCASRPDKLSIYFGEGSWLTVV.

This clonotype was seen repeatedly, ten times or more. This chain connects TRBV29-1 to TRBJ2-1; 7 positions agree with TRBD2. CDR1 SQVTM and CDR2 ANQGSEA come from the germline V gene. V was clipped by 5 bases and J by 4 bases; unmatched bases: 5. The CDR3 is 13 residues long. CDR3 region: CSVSIGGYNEQFF. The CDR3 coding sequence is TGCAGCGTTTCCATCGGGGGGTACAATGAGCAGTTCTTC.

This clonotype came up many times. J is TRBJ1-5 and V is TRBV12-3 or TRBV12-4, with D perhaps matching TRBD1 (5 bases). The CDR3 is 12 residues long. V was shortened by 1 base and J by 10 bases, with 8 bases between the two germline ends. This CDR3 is CASSLGQGPQHF. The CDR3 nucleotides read TGTGCCAGCAGTTTAGGGCAGGGACCCCAGCATTTT.

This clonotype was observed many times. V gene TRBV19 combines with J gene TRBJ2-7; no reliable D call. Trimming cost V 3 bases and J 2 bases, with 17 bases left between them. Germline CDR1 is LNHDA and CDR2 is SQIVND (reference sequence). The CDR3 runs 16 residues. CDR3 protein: CASSILRGRQTYEQYF. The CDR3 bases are TGTGCCAGTAGTATTCTCAGAGGCCGACAAACCTACGAGCAGTACTTC.

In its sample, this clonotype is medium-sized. CDR3 DNA sequence: TGTGCCAGCAGCTGGACGGGACCTCCCTACGAGCAGTACTTC. Amino acids: CASSWTGPPYEQYF. V and J are TRBV5-8 and TRBJ2-7; D may correspond to TRBD1 or TRBD2 (5 bases each). V was pared by 3 bases and J by 2 bases, with 12 bases between. The CDR3 extends over 14 amino acids. Germline V gene lookup returns CDR1 SGHTS and CDR2 YDEGEE.

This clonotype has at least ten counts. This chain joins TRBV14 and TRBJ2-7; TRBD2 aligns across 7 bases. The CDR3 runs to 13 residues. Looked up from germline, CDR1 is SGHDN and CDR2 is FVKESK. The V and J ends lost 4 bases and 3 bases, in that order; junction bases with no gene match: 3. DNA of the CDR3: TGTGCCAGCAGCCTGACTAGCAGCTACGAGCAGTACTTC. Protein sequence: CASSLTSSYEQYF.

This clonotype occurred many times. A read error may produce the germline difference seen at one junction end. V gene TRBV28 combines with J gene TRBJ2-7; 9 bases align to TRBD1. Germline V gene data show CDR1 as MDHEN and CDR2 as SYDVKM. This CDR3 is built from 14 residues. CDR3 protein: CATSDRDREHEQYF. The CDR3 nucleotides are TGTGCCACCAGTGACAGGGACAGGGAGCACGAGCAGTACTTC. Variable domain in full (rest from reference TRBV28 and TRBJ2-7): DVKVTQSSRYLVKRTGEKVFLECVQDMDHENMFWYRQDPGLGLRLIYFSYDVKMKEKGDIPEGYSVSREKKERFSLILESASTNQTSMYLCATSDRDREHEQYFGPGTRLTVT.

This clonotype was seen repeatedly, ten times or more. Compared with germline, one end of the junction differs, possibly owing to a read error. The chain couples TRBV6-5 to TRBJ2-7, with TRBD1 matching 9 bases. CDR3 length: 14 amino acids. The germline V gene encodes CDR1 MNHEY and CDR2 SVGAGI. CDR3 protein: CASSSGQGSSEQYF. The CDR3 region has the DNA TGTGCCAGCAGTTCCGGACAGGGGTCCTCCGAGCAGTACTTC.

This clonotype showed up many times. In DNA form, the CDR3 reads TGTGCCAGTAGTATCACAGATACGCAGTATTTT. Residues: CASSITDTQYF. The chain is built from TRBV19 and TRBJ2-3; no reliable D call. Germline-derived CDR1 and CDR2 are LNHDA and SQIVND (reference sequence). The CDR3 spans 11 residues. Trimming took off 3 bases at V and 2 bases at J, with 0 bases between the two ends.